This TCR beta chain originates from a study of cytomegalovirus exposure and HLA in healthy donors listed by TCRdb under 2017. Study-wide context: An earlier analysis of approximately 600 of the donors reported 250 to 350 Gb of sequence data and some 120 million unique TCR beta sequences from roughly 200 million T cells. Donor age, sex, ethnicity and CMV serostatus were compiled together with the repertoire data. An earlier analysis of nearly 600 of the donors applied high-throughput TCR beta sequencing to assess whether each TCR beta V gene segment acted as functional or pseudogenic. An early release that covered fewer than 800 HLA-typed donors contained 300 to 350 gigabases of sequencing data and tens of millions of unique TCR sequences. The number of typed donors differed by locus: 629-630 for A, B, C, DRB1 and DQB1; 500 to 550 for DQA1; 606 for DPA1; and 400 to 480 for DPB1. A handful of DR-DQ haplotypes were handled as single units for association and clustering because linkage in the cohort was strong. HLA typing included class I and class II loci at four-digit resolution. Every discovery cohort repertoire had been produced on one sequencing platform. The aim of the study was to test whether cataloging public T cell receptors could identify signatures of past pathogen exposure. To study patterns of TCR occurrence, a later analysis re-analyzed previously published TCR beta repertoires from 700 or so donors and added high-resolution HLA genotyping. High-throughput TCR immunosequencing, statistical association of individual TCRs with disease status, and machine learning were combined to predict cytomegalovirus infection status. The later analysis used no new phenotypic data to find candidate immune exposures, relying instead on TCR beta sequences and their occurrence across donors. On average, roughly 240,000 unique TCR beta nucleotide sequences were sequenced per donor among 398 genotyped donors of the cohort, with around 19% of those sequences being non-productive. Genome-wide SNP genotypes for about 60% of the 666 donors were used in a later genetic analysis, which treated that subset as a discovery cohort. The genetic ancestry cluster associated with self-reported Caucasian donors included 80% to 90% of the roughly 380 genotyped donors. In addition to the first cohort of 650 to 800 subjects, a separate validation cohort of under 150 different subjects was used. The T cell repertoires of 700 or so subjects were profiled by immunosequencing and related to cytomegalovirus serostatus. Beyond this particular receptor, the publication reports: In this cohort, only TCR beta chains were sequenced, and detectable features were limited by the absence of alpha or paired-chain data. Across donors, most TCR sequences were observed very rarely, whereas some public TCRs were present in many individuals. A few of the identified cytomegalovirus-associated TCR beta chains were confirmed in vitro to be specific for cytomegalovirus antigens. In an earlier analysis of 587 of the donors, most TCR beta V segments appeared in productive rearrangements about 87% or about 30% of the time, broadly matching IMGT annotations. Cytomegalovirus status was reported to be diagnosed by the classifier with high specificity and sensitivity in both the original and validation cohorts. Linkage disequilibrium might explain the correlated functional status among segregating V segments, but an unknown experimental factor could not be ruled out. A cluster of highly shared sequence variants was judged likely to be a technical artifact of the sequencing pipeline. A later analysis found that HLA-associated TCR beta chains were more clonally expanded and had lower generation probabilities than equally common non-associated chains. Some IMGT-functional V segments, including TRBV6-2 and TRBV6-3, could not be told apart with the 87-base-pair reads, so those segments were excluded. Because counts were too low, seventeen rarely observed V segments, including chromosome 9 orphons, were excluded from the earlier analysis of around 590 of the donors. V-gene and J-gene trimming of TCR beta chains was associated with a missense DCLRE1C variant in a later genetic analysis, and the association was replicated in an independent cohort. According to a later genetic analysis, donors in an Asian-associated ancestry cluster had fewer N-insertions in productive TCRs than the approximately 630-donor mean. According to a later analysis, TCR association rates differed among HLA loci, with DRB1 alleles showing the most associated TCRs and HLA-C alleles showing the fewest. The only immune exposure information available for the cohort was CMV serostatus. HLA typing was unavailable for some donors at each locus, so association tests used only the typed subset. In a later analysis, 16,951 TCR beta sequences were associated with specific HLA alleles at a false discovery rate of 0.05. The authors suggested that the approach could potentially be generalized to other disease states and immunological phenotypes. Roughly uniform sequencing depth across donors was assumed in presence/absence analyses, although this assumption may not hold. Several of the top co-occurrence clusters appeared to be linked to parvovirus B19, influenza, CMV and Epstein-Barr virus, according to a later analysis. In a later analysis, most CMV-associated TCR beta chains were found to appear HLA-restricted, with HLA associations seemingly driven largely by CMV exposure. A total of 164 TCR beta chains were listed by the study as associated with cytomegalovirus. When HLA alleles, especially DR and DQ, strongly co-occurred, attributing TCR associations to individual alleles was difficult. A further reported finding was that TCR beta sequences accurately predicted the HLA-A and HLA-B alleles for most subjects in the first cohort.

A remark on this clone: Its target antigen remains unknown. No base quality values were provided; no much bigger clone lies one nucleotide off.

The library was made by the immunoSEQ multiplex PCR assay. For the multiplex PCR, a mixture combining 60 forward primers for TCR Vbeta segments and 13 reverse primers for TCR Jbeta segments was used. A multiplex PCR assay on genomic DNA amplified the CDR3 region of rearranged TCR beta genes. The Illumina HiSeq System was used to sequence the amplified TCR beta libraries as 87-base-pair reads. Regarding the original processing steps: In a later analysis, 80 million or so unique TCR beta chains were counted across the approximately 640 repertoires, and around 11 million of these chains were shared by at least two donors. Raw reads were error-corrected and collapsed into unique sequences with a nearest-neighbor algorithm that merged closely related sequences to remove PCR and sequencing errors. CDR3 sequences were aligned to IMGT reference sequences to assign V, D and J gene segments. For a sequence to be retained, a match of at least six nucleotides was required to both a V gene segment and a J gene segment. Rearrangements were classified as productive when the CDR3 lacked stop codons and remained in frame with V and J, and all other rearrangements were classified as non-productive. Following IMGT convention, CDR3 was defined as the stretch from the second conserved V-encoded cysteine up to the conserved J-encoded phenylalanine. The earlier analysis of about 570 of the donors excluded any sequence lacking an unambiguous match to a single V gene segment. An earlier analysis of 500 to 700 of the donors classified V segments as functional when productive rearrangements were above 56.7% and as segregating when the standard deviation between donors was above 5%. A statistical classification framework was developed to diagnose cytomegalovirus status using the catalog of TCR beta chain sequences. In a later analysis, V and J genes were assigned by comparing TCR nucleotide sequences against IMGT/GENE-DB human TR gene sequences. The TCRdist pipeline was used in a later analysis to assign CDR3 sequences and most-parsimonious VDJ recombination scenarios. In a later analysis, each TCR beta chain was defined by its CDR3 amino acid sequence together with its V-gene family, and reads lacking a unique V-gene family were excluded. In a later analysis, 550 to 650 highly shared, low-generation-probability nucleotide sequences were removed to address suspected cross-contamination and a sequencing artifact. In a later analysis, a clonal expansion index for each public chain was calculated from normalized within-repertoire ranks of inferred template counts. Generation probabilities in a later analysis came from a VDJ recombination model fitted to out-of-frame rearrangements, and those results were checked against IGoR. In a later analysis, hypergeometric tests were used to score TCR-TCR, TCR-HLA and TCR-CMV co-occurrence, with a repertoire-size bias correction applied to TCR pairs. To estimate false discovery rates, a later analysis permuted the HLA or CMV assignments 20 times. A later analysis grouped co-occurring TCRs with DBSCAN, adding TCRdist sequence similarity when clustering within HLA-allele-positive subsets. For co-occurrence clustering, repertoires with fewer than 30,000 or more than 120,000 public chains were excluded, along with a handful of repertoires with anomalous nucleotide sharing. TCRdb retrieved this table from immuneACCESS and kept in-frame rearrangements only. Not all clones are present; in checked studies, unresolved V genes account for under half, and no reason is known for the remainder. V and J calls and clone size are those listed in that table; D and trimming were worked out from the DNA. This sample lists approximately 150,000 clones; roughly 77% were detected once. The ten largest clones represent around 3.4% of the sample.

CDR1 and CDR2, looked up from the germline V gene, are SGHRS and YFSETQ. The CDR3 contains 14 residues, cysteine and phenylalanine counted. The sequence is cut down to CDR3 DNA, 42 bases in frame from base 1. The junction shows trimming of 4 bases on V and 6 bases on J, plus 16 bases between the germline ends. In total, fewer than 750 healthy bone marrow donors made up the cohort. At the time of sampling, all cohort members were nominally healthy, though unrecorded immune exposures were likely present. The donor tested CMV seronegative, placing the donor among the roughly 400 seronegative members of the cohort. A peripheral blood sample was collected from each donor, and TCR beta sequencing was performed on peripheral blood mononuclear cells. The Qiagen DNeasy Blood Extraction Kit was used to extract genomic DNA from the blood cell samples.

The receptor's source is a man in his forties in good health and CMV-seronegative. The chain was built from TRBV5-1 and TRBJ1-2; the D gene identity is not certain. The specimen sequenced was PBMCs. CDR3 protein: CASSPPMRADGYTF. The nucleotide sequence reads as follows: TGCGCCAGCAGCCCCCCGATGAGGGCGGATGGCTACACCTTC.